This record looks at one TCR beta chain sequence and its context. Repertoires were generated with immunoSEQ multiplex PCR, while TCRdb's copy carries only in-frame clones and drops some. Of around 190,000 clones detected, 88% appear once; the ten largest clones hold roughly 9%. The V gene's germline CDR1 is SGHRS and CDR2 YFSETQ. The CDR3 sequence is 16 residues long. Unmatched junction bases numbered 7, after V lost 4 bases and J lost 5 bases. The data were taken from a study of blood T cell repertoires in COVID-19. Whole-study context: Whether acute or convalescent, the COVID-19 samples came from the United States, Italy and Spain.

This chain connects TRBV5-1 to TRBJ2-2, with TRBD1 identical over 11 bases. The material sequenced was PBMCs or T cells enriched from blood (not recorded which). This clonotype was obtained from a woman between 18 and 29 years old who had recovered from COVID-19. The CDR3 DNA is TGCGCCAGCAGCACGGACAGGGGGCGCGCGACCGGGGAGCTGTTTTTT. Its translation is CASSTDRGRATGELFF.